This paragraph covers one T cell receptor (beta chain) sequence. Its target is not known. The entry originates in a study of T-cell memory formation after mild COVID-19. Across the study: Largely, the TCR clusters proved donor specific.

General observations from the study: Among CD4+ contracting clones, most were CM and EM, and CD8+ ones EMRA.

5'RACE with constant-segment primers yielded barcoded, UMI-tagged TCR alpha and TCR beta cDNA libraries. Each CDR3 protein is one row after TCRdb ran MiXCR on the 5' RACE reads. The repertoire includes about 470,000 distinct CDR3 sequences, around 27% of them detected once, and under 15% sits in the top ten. Sequences were obtained from PBMCs or a T cell subset sorted from them (not recorded which). The sequence was obtained from an adult woman who had mild COVID-19 (a few samples of this study predate the infection). Cell type and time point are not known.

The CDR3 loop is CASRTLLPGSSADTQYF. CDR3 nucleotide sequence: TGTGCCAGCAGAACCCTACTTCCGGGGTCTAGTGCAGATACGCAGTATTTT. The chain couples TRBV6-5 to TRBJ2-3; a weak D match, TRBD2 (5 bases). CDR3 length: 17 residues. CDR1 and CDR2 (germline): MNHEY, SVGAGI. V was cut by 6 bases and J by 4 bases, with 23 bases left in between.